These 31 T cell receptor beta chains came from one sample sequenced in a study of blood T cell repertoires in COVID-19. This table comes from immunoSEQ multiplex PCR, and its TCRdb copy is limited to in-frame clones, with some not included. The data show roughly 100,000 clones, around 80% seen once. Sequencing input: peripheral blood. The receptors stem from a woman aged 55-69 years with acute or convalescent COVID-19.

This sequence joins TRBV24-1 and TRBJ2-2, with a tentative D call TRBD2 (7 bases). CDR1 is KGHDR, CDR2 SFDVKD, per germline. Trimming stripped 3 bases from V and 2 bases from J, with 12 bases between. The CDR3 contains 16 residues. CDR3 sequence reads: CATSDPGGPNTGELFF. The CDR3 bases are TGTGCCACCAGTGATCCGGGGGGCCCAAACACCGGGGAGCTGTTTTTT.

This clone was seen many times. The V call is TRBV19, the J call TRBJ2-7; 8 nucleotides align to TRBD2. V was clipped by 5 bases and J by 4 bases; unmatched bases: 7. The germline V gene has CDR1 LNHDA and CDR2 SQIVND (reference sequence). This CDR3 is 14 amino acids long. CDR3 region: CASSPPSGGYEQYF. The CDR3 DNA reads as TGTGCCAGTAGTCCTCCAAGCGGGGGATACGAGCAGTACTTC. Full variable domain (missing parts from reference TRBV19 and TRBJ2-7): DGGITQSPKYLFRKEGQNVTLSCEQNLNHDAMYWYRQDPGQGLRLIYYSQIVNDFQKGDIAEGYSVSREKKESFPLTVTSAQKNPTAFYLCASSPPSGGYEQYFGPGTRLTVT.

The chain employs TRBV2 and TRBJ2-5; D is possibly TRBD2 (6 bases). Germline V CDR1 and CDR2: SNHLY, FYNNEI. V was clipped by 9 bases and J by 0 bases, with 11 bases between them. The CDR3 is 13 residues long. CDR3 region: CASPTRNQETQYF. CDR3 nucleotides: TGTGCCAGTCCGACTAGGAACCAAGAGACCCAGTACTTC.

The J gene is TRBJ1-6, the V gene TRBV9; a weak D match, TRBD1 (6 bases). CDR1 and CDR2 (germline): SGDLS, YYNGEE. The CDR3 covers 16 residues. Trimming removed 0 bases at V and 6 bases at J, with 13 bases between. In DNA, the CDR3 is TGTGCCAGCAGCGTAGAGGGACATCTAAGTAATTCACCCCTCCACTTT. Amino acids: CASSVEGHLSNSPLHF. The complete variable domain, with remaining parts taken from reference TRBV9 and TRBJ1-6, reads DSGVTQTPKHLITATGQRVTLRCSPRSGDLSVYWYQQSLDQGLQFLIQYYNGEERAKGNILERFSAQQFPDLHSELNLSSLELGDSALYFCASSVEGHLSNSPLHFGNGTRLTVT.

The genes are TRBV7-9 and TRBJ2-1; 10 bases align to TRBD2. Germline V gives CDR1 SEHNR, CDR2 FQNEAQ (reference sequence). The ends lost 4 bases at V and 4 bases at J; junction bases unmatched: 10. This CDR3 spans 17 amino acids. Here the CDR3 reads CASSSAVLAGLYNEQFF. The CDR3 DNA sequence: TGTGCCAGCAGCTCCGCCGTACTAGCGGGATTATACAATGAGCAGTTCTTC. The full variable domain, with the rest looked up from reference TRBV7-9 and TRBJ2-1, is DTGVSQNPRHKITKRGQNVTFRCDPISEHNRLYWYRQTLGQGPEFLTYFQNEAQLEKSRLLSDRFSAERPKGSFSTLEIQRTEQGDSAMYLCASSSAVLAGLYNEQFFGPGTRLTVL.

This clone was found once. CDR3 sequence (DNA): TGCAGCGTGGCCGGGGGAGATACGCAGTATTTT. Translation: CSVAGGDTQYF. The chain has TRBV29-1 and TRBJ2-3, with D possibly TRBD2 on 6 matching bases. The germline gives CDR1 SQVTM, CDR2 ANQGSEA. Trimming stripped 6 bases from V and 5 bases from J, with 9 bases between. The length of the CDR3 is 11 residues.

This sequence joins TRBV2 and TRBJ1-6; D ambiguous. The germline V and J ends were trimmed by 11 bases and 6 bases, with 14 bases remaining between them. The CDR3 is 13 residues long. CDR1 and CDR2 (germline): SNHLY, FYNNEI. Here the CDR3 DNA reads TGTGCCTCCGCTAGCCCGTTTAATTCACCCCTCCACTTT. This gives the protein CASASPFNSPLHF.

The chain recombines TRBV27 with TRBJ1-2; D possibly corresponds to TRBD1 (6 bases). The CDR3 covers 11 residues. V shed 10 bases and J shed 4 bases, with 10 bases lying between them. The germline gives CDR1 MNHEY, CDR2 SMNVEV (reference sequence). CDR3 nucleotide sequence: TGTGCCACTCAGGGGACCTATGGCTACACCTTC. As protein: CATQGTYGYTF.

The rearrangement uses TRBV5-5 and TRBJ2-1; D is perhaps TRBD1 (6 bases). Germline V gives CDR1 SGHKS, CDR2 YYEKEE (reference sequence). This CDR3 is 14 amino acids long. V lost 2 bases, J lost 7 bases, and 13 bases lay in between. CDR3 coding DNA: TGTGCCAGCAGCTTCCTACTTAGGGGGAATGAGCAGTTCTTC. It yields the protein CASSFLLRGNEQFF.

The CDR3, as DNA: TGTGCCAGCAGCCCCGCCAGGACAGGGCTCGAGCAGTACTTC. It encodes CASSPARTGLEQYF. The chain joins TRBV7-2 to TRBJ2-7; 8 positions agree with TRBD1. The CDR3 runs to 14 residues. Germline V CDR1 and CDR2: SGHTA, FQGNSA. V dropped 5 bases and J dropped 6; count of bases not matched to a gene: 9. Full variable domain (remainder filled in from reference TRBV7-2 and TRBJ2-7): GAGVSQSPSNKVTEKGKDVELRCDPISGHTALYWYRQSLGQGLEFLIYFQGNSAPDKSGLPSDRFSAERTGGSVSTLTIQRTQQEDSAVYLCASSPARTGLEQYFGPGTRLTVT.

This rearrangement joins TRBV29-1 to TRBJ1-2, with no clear D. CDR1 and CDR2 from the germline V gene are SQVTM and ANQGSEA. The CDR3 runs 15 residues. Trimming removed 0 bases from V and 7 bases from J, with 18 bases in between. This CDR3 is CSVEELQANYFGYTF. DNA for the CDR3: TGCAGCGTTGAAGAACTTCAAGCTAACTATTTTGGCTACACCTTC. The full variable domain, in which reference TRBV29-1 and TRBJ1-2 provide the parts outside the CDR3, is SAVISQKPSRDICQRGTSLTIQCQVDSQVTMMFWYRQQPGQSLTLIATANQGSEATYESGFVIDKFPISRPNLTFSTLTVSNMSPEDSSIYLCSVEELQANYFGYTFGSGTRLTVV.

CDR3: CASSLVGQTYEQYF. In DNA, the CDR3 is TGCGCCAGCAGCTTGGTGGGACAGACCTACGAGCAGTACTTC. J is TRBJ2-7 and V is TRBV5-1, with 7 bases fitting TRBD1. The junction had 2 bases not matched to a gene; V was cut back by 0 bases and J by 2 bases. The CDR3 totals 14 residues. From germline, CDR1 is SGHRS and CDR2 YFSETQ.

The chain is built from TRBV29-1 and TRBJ1-2; a possible D gene is TRBD1 (6 bases). The germline CDR1 and CDR2 sequences are SQVTM and ANQGSEA. The germline V and J ends were trimmed by 6 bases and 3 bases, with 11 bases remaining between them. The CDR3 loop spans 12 amino acids. The CDR3 loop reads CSVDRLYYGYTF. CDR3 DNA: TGCAGCGTGGACAGACTTTACTATGGCTACACCTTC.

The chain uses TRBV18 and TRBJ2-3, with unresolved D. Germline values: CDR1 KGHSH, CDR2 LQKENI. V lost 3 bases and J 0 bases, leaving 10 bases between the germline ends. CDR3 length: 15 residues. CDR3 amino acids: CASSPVLASTDTQYF. The CDR3 nucleotides read TGTGCCAGCTCACCGGTCCTGGCTAGCACAGATACGCAGTATTTT.

V is TRBV21-1 and J is TRBJ1-1; the D segment call TRBD1 is taken from the table without a DNA check. TRBV21-1 is given as a pseudogene. CDR3 length: 16 residues. Written as DNA, the CDR3 is TGTGCCAGCAGCGGAGCGGGACAGGGTAGGAACACTGAAGCTTTCTTT. Protein: CASSGAGQGRNTEAFF.

The V call is TRBV9, the J call TRBJ1-1, with D possibly TRBD1 on 6 matching bases. Germline lookup yields CDR1 SGDLS and CDR2 YYNGEE. The germline V and J ends were trimmed by 4 bases and 9 bases, with 25 bases remaining between them. This CDR3 region has 16 residues. The CDR3 spells CASSPIWADRLDQAFF. DNA for the CDR3: TGTGCCAGCAGCCCCATTTGGGCTGACAGGCTAGATCAAGCTTTCTTT.

The V call is TRBV28, the J call TRBJ2-7; D possibly corresponds to TRBD2 (5 bases). This CDR3 is built from 14 residues. The V gene's germline CDR1 is MDHEN and CDR2 SYDVKM. V lost 4 bases to trimming and J lost 1 base, with 11 bases between them. The CDR3, as DNA: TGTGCCAGCAGTTCTCCAACGGGGTCCTACGAGCAGTACTTC. Translation gives CASSSPTGSYEQYF.

CDR3 protein: CASSEIGGFNNQPQHF. CDR3 nucleotides: TGTGCCAGCAGTGAAATTGGGGGCTTCAACAATCAGCCCCAGCATTTT. The rearrangement joins TRBV6-1 to TRBJ1-5, with D perhaps TRBD1 (6 bases). V was shortened by 2 bases and J by 3 bases, with 14 bases between the two germline ends. This CDR3 contains 16 residues. Germline CDR1 MNHNS, CDR2 SASEGT.

This sequence joins TRBV5-1 and TRBJ1-4; 8 bases are a match to TRBD1. V dropped 5 bases and J dropped 5; count of bases not matched to a gene: 5. Germline V CDR1 and CDR2: SGHRS, YFSETQ. The CDR3 covers 14 residues. CDR3 nucleotides: TGCGCCAGCAGTCAGGACAGGGAAAATGAAAAACTGTTTTTT. This codes for CASSQDRENEKLFF.

J is TRBJ2-3 and V is TRBV5-1; D is uncertain. V gave up 5 bases and J gave up 1 base, with 8 bases separating them. CDR3 length: 13 residues. Germline CDR1 and CDR2: SGHRS and YFSETQ. The CDR3: CASRPGGTDTQYF. The DNA for the CDR3 is TGCGCCAGCAGACCAGGCGGCACAGATACGCAGTATTTT. The entire variable domain, with the rest obtained from reference TRBV5-1 and TRBJ2-3, is as follows: KAGVTQTPRYLIKTRGQQVTLSCSPISGHRSVSWYQQTPGQGLQFLFEYFSETQRNKGNFPGRFSGRQFSNSRSEMNVSTLELGDSALYLCASRPGGTDTQYFGPGTRLTVL.

The rearrangement joins TRBV12-3 or TRBV12-4 to TRBJ2-5; 9 bases agree with TRBD2. The CDR3 totals 13 residues. The V gene end was trimmed by 3 bases and the J gene end by 4 bases; junction bases not matched to a gene: 0. The chain's CDR3 is CASSFSGRETQYF. The CDR3 DNA is TGTGCCAGCAGTTTTAGCGGGAGAGAGACCCAGTACTTC.

The CDR3 reads CASSYFLGGAGELFF. The CDR3 DNA follows: TGTGCCAGCAGTTACTTTTTAGGGGGGGCCGGGGAGCTGTTTTTT. The chain links TRBV6-5 to TRBJ2-2, with a weak D call TRBD2 (7 bases). Germline CDR1 and CDR2: MNHEY and SVGAGI. The CDR3 totals 15 residues. V was shortened by 1 base and J by 6 bases, with 12 bases between the two germline ends.

The chain joins TRBV27 to TRBJ2-3, with D tentatively TRBD2 (6 bases). Per germline, CDR1 MNHEY and CDR2 SMNVEV (reference sequence). V dropped 7 bases and J dropped 2 bases, with 22 bases sitting between them. The CDR3 contains 17 residues. The CDR3 nucleotides read TGTGCCAGCAAGACCGGGAGACTATCGGCCTACACAGATACGCAGTATTTT. Translated: CASKTGRLSAYTDTQYF.

This chain joins TRBV6-2 or TRBV6-3 and TRBJ2-1; TRBD2 matches 9 bases. V lost 1 base to trimming and J lost 4 bases; unmatched junction nucleotides: 5. This CDR3 has 16 amino acids. CDR1 and CDR2 (germline): MNHEY, SVGEGT. CDR3 loop: CASSYLTSGLYNEQFF. The DNA of the CDR3 is TGTGCCAGCAGTTACTTGACTAGCGGATTATACAATGAGCAGTTCTTC.

The chain has TRBV3-1 (or the pseudogene TRBV3-2) and TRBJ2-2; tentatively, D is TRBD1 (6 bases). This CDR3 contains 16 residues. Trimming pared 3 bases from V and 5 bases from J, leaving 16 bases between. Germline assignment: CDR1 LGHDT and CDR2 YNNKEL (reference sequence). CDR3 DNA sequence: TGTGCCAGCAGCCATCGAATAACAGGGATAACCGGGGAGCTGTTTTTT. Amino acid sequence: CASSHRITGITGELFF.

This chain links TRBV3-1 (or the pseudogene TRBV3-2) with TRBJ2-7; D is unresolved. The V gene lost 0 bases and the J gene lost 2 bases, with 8 bases spanning the gap. Germline CDR1 reads LGHDT; CDR2 reads YNNKEL (reference sequence). This CDR3 has 14 amino acids. CDR3 nucleotide sequence: TGTGCCAGCAGCCAAGATCCAGGAACCTACGAGCAGTACTTC. Residues: CASSQDPGTYEQYF.

This clone was found a few times. J is TRBJ2-1 and V is TRBV4-1, with a weak D call TRBD1 (7 bases). V gave up 6 bases and J gave up 5 bases, with 20 bases separating them. Germline CDR1 and CDR2: MGHRA and YSYEKL. This CDR3 region has 16 residues. The CDR3 region is CASSSRGLANNNEQFF. The CDR3 nucleotides are TGCGCCAGCAGTTCAAGGGGGCTAGCGAACAACAATGAGCAGTTCTTC.

J is TRBJ1-2 and V is TRBV9; possible D gene TRBD1, 6 bases. Trimming left V 4 bases short and J 7 bases short, with 23 bases between. The CDR3 consists of 16 residues. Germline CDR1 and CDR2: SGDLS and YYNGEE. CDR3 residues: CASSPSGGPIGGGYTF. The CDR3 DNA sequence: TGTGCCAGCAGCCCCTCGGGGGGCCCTATTGGGGGTGGCTACACCTTC.

V and J are TRBV7-9 and TRBJ2-7; possibly TRBD1 for D (6 bases). Between the trimmed V and J ends, which lost 5 bases and 5 bases, there was a span of 10 bases. The germline gives CDR1 SEHNR, CDR2 FQNEAQ (reference sequence). This CDR3 spans 12 amino acids. The CDR3 coding sequence is TGTGCCAGCAGCCATGGGGGCAACGAGCAGTACTTC. Translating gives CASSHGGNEQYF.

The chain carries TRBV6-5 and TRBJ2-5; D is possibly TRBD2 (5 bases). The V gene lost 5 bases and the J gene lost 5 bases, with 12 bases spanning the gap. The CDR3 runs 13 residues. The germline CDR1 and CDR2 sequences are MNHEY and SVGAGI. The CDR3 sequence: CASSRPQRETQYF. CDR3 nucleotides: TGTGCCAGCAGTCGTCCGCAGCGGGAGACCCAGTACTTC.

The chain has TRBV5-1 and TRBJ1-4; D ambiguous. This CDR3 has 15 residues. Per the germline V gene, CDR1 is SGHRS and CDR2 is YFSETQ. Deletions cut 0 bases from V and 16 bases from J, with 22 bases between. CDR3 sequence reads: CASSLEPGAPMITFF. The CDR3 DNA sequence: TGCGCCAGCAGCTTGGAACCCGGAGCACCTATGATAACGTTTTTT.